Here is one T cell receptor (beta chain) with its context. No cognate antigen has been identified for it. Qualities for individual bases were not recorded, and no much larger clone is one base off. Library preparation employed the immunoSEQ multiplex PCR assay. As stored in TCRdb, this immuneACCESS dataset retains in-frame rearrangements with V and J assigned. A fraction of the clones does not appear; measured against another copy, unresolved V genes explain less than half of the discrepancy, and the remainder lacks a known reason. The sample profile shows more than 80,000 clones; about 96% of them were found once. 0.3% to 0.35% of the sample is taken by the ten largest. The data derive from a study of technical replicates of blood from a handful of donors (dated 2017 in TCRdb). The CDR3 sequence holds 13 residues, the cysteine and phenylalanine included. Here the CDR3 DNA is all that survives: 39 bases in frame from base 1. CDR1 and CDR2, per the germline V gene (reference sequence), are GTSNPN and SVGIG. Unmatched junction bases come to 6, with V trimmed by 4 bases and J by 8 bases.

The specimen was T cells isolated from PBMCs. The rearranged segments are TRBV30 and TRBJ2-1; 9 central nucleotides agree with TRBD2. This sequence was found in a human donor in good health. The CDR3 region reads CAWTGLALDEQFF. The DNA is as follows: TGTGCCTGGACGGGACTAGCTCTCGATGAGCAGTTCTTC.